The following is a T cell receptor (beta chain) sequence with its context. The data derive from a study of blood T cell repertoires in COVID-19. Study-level information: From the United States, Italy and Spain came samples of acute and convalescent COVID-19. From T cells, B-cell-depleted T cells, or PBMCs came the material, which was cDNA or gDNA.

TCRdb's copy holds only in-frame clones and misses some; the assay was immunoSEQ multiplex PCR. The table has approximately 70,000 clones, approximately 85% seen once. Deletions cut 5 bases from V and 2 bases from J, with 9 bases between. The CDR3 length is 14 residues. Germline lookup yields CDR1 MRHNA and CDR2 SNTAGT. This sequence joins TRBV6-4 and TRBJ1-4; D is perhaps TRBD1 (6 bases). The source is a human donor in a cohort sampled during active COVID-19. The sequenced sample was peripheral blood. The CDR3 nucleotides read TGTGCCAGCAGTCAAAGGGGGACTAATGAAAAACTGTTTTTT. Translated, it gives CASSQRGTNEKLFF.